This TCR beta chain derives from a study of metastatic and nonmetastatic thyroid tumors (TCRdb year 2020). Background on the whole study: For patients with malignant and with benign thyroid disease, the researchers compared repertoires between peripheral blood samples and tumor or nodule tissue samples. Overall study results and their limits: In both blood and tumor samples, TCR beta diversity was reported to be significantly higher in malignant tumors than in benign nodules.

No treatment had been received by any patient before thyroid surgery. Using T-cell receptor beta sequencing, the researchers looked back retrospectively at clinical samples from patients, gathered between the early 2010s and the late 2010s. Turning to this clone: Its antigen specificity is not known. No base-level quality is on record; no much larger clone is a single base apart.

The library was prepared using PCR. For sequencing, an Illumina HiSeq 4000 was employed. The TCR beta-chain CDR3 region of each patient was profiled by high-throughput sequencing. Under the source paper's analysis protocol: Drawing on CDR3 differences between clinicopathological groups, the researchers built a classifier meant to tell apart patients with distant-metastatic papillary thyroid cancer. The Shannon index was used to measure repertoire diversity, and the Morisita-Horn index was used to measure how similar tumor and blood repertoires were. In TCRdb, the public reads were trimmed at Q25 with fastp and aligned with MiXCR, with productive beta chains retained. The V and J calls were not made by the authors but by TCRdb's processing. In this sample the table shows tens of thousands of clones, about 15% of which occur a single time. The top ten clonotypes cover 3.6% of the sample. Material for sequencing was blood. The clonotype originates from a female donor with papillary thyroid cancer or a benign thyroid nodule (not recorded which). Some clones in this sample may be carry-over from other donors' samples.

The bases read TGTGCCAGCATCTCGACGGTCTCCACTGAAGCTTTCTTT. This encodes CASISTVSTEAFF. This chain is built from TRBV7-3 and TRBJ1-1, with no confident D gene call. The CDR3 measures 13 amino acids from cysteine to phenylalanine. Only the CDR3 part of the read is kept: 39 bases, read in frame from the first base. From the germline V gene, CDR1 is SGHTA and CDR2 is FQGTGA. Between the V and J ends, shortened by 7 bases and 4 bases respectively, the junction contains 13 bases.